The 26 T cell receptor beta chains presented below share a single source sample, sequenced in a study of read filtering for tumor transcriptome and immune sequencing. This library used approximately 390 ng RNA and molecular barcoded adaptors spanning alpha/delta and beta/gamma chains. MiXCR was run by TCRdb on the reads, yielding one entry per CDR3 protein. In the table there are around 130,000 distinct CDR3 sequences, about 13% of which are singletons. The sequencing input was a population of CD138-negative cells sorted from bone marrow. The receptors here all came from a donor aged 40 or over with multiple myeloma.

Ten or more counts support this clonotype. The chain combines TRBV7-2 with TRBJ2-1; TRBD1 agrees at 10 bases. The J segment lost 5 bases and the V segment lost 0 bases, leaving 7 bases of the junction unmatched. Germline CDR1 and CDR2: SGHTA and FQGNSA. The CDR3 runs to 17 residues. The CDR3 DNA reads TGTGCCAGCAGCTTAGCGCTGGGACAGGGGAGGGACAATGAGCAGTTCTTC. Residues: CASSLALGQGRDNEQFF.

This clonotype was detected ten times or more. CDR3 DNA sequence: TGTGCCAGCAAACAATGGGGGGGCGATGAGCAGTTCTTC. This gives the protein CASKQWGGDEQFF. The chain uses TRBV5-5 and TRBJ2-1; D may be TRBD2 (7 bases). This CDR3 has 13 residues. CDR1 is SGHKS, CDR2 YYEKEE, per germline (reference sequence). Trimming stripped 6 bases from V and 8 bases from J, with 15 bases between. Using reference TRBV5-5 and TRBJ2-1 for the parts outside the CDR3, the full variable domain is DAGVTQSPTHLIKTRGQQVTLRCSPISGHKSVSWYQQVLGQGPQFIFQYYEKEERGRGNFPDRFSARQFPNYSSELNVNALLLGDSALYLCASKQWGGDEQFFGPGTRLTVL.

This clonotype occurred many times. The V gene is TRBV7-2, the J gene TRBJ2-7; TRBD2 aligns across 11 bases. The V gene's germline CDR1 is SGHTA and CDR2 FQGNSA. The CDR3 has 15 amino acids. J was trimmed by 4 bases and V by 2 bases; bases with no gene match: 4. The CDR3 nucleotides read TGTGCCAGCAGCTTAAGTAGCGGGGGGGAGTACGAGCAGTACTTC. This codes for CASSLSSGGEYEQYF.

V is TRBV10-3 and J is TRBJ2-2, with D possibly TRBD1 on 5 matching bases. V was trimmed by 10 bases and J by 3 bases, leaving 9 bases between them. This CDR3 comprises 12 residues. Germline CDR1 ENHRY, CDR2 SYGVKD. In nucleotides, the CDR3 is TGTGCCAAAATACAGGACACCGGGGAGCTGTTTTTT. Protein sequence: CAKIQDTGELFF.

At least ten counts were recorded for this clonotype. The genes are TRBV20-1 and TRBJ1-6, with D hard to call. This CDR3 is 15 amino acids long. V lost 0 bases, J lost 9 bases, and 15 bases lay in between. In germline, CDR1 is DFQATT, CDR2 SNEGSKA (reference sequence). CDR3 protein: CSARDRPLEGSPLHF. The CDR3, as DNA: TGCAGTGCTAGAGATAGGCCCCTTGAGGGTTCACCCCTCCACTTT.

V gene TRBV20-1 combines with J gene TRBJ1-3; TRBD1 might be the D (6 bases). The CDR3 totals 14 residues. CDR1 and CDR2 from the germline V gene are DFQATT and SNEGSKA (reference sequence). The V gene lost 5 bases and the J gene lost 3 bases, with 14 bases spanning the gap. The CDR3 DNA follows: TGCAGTGCTCTTACAGGGTTTGATGGAAACACCATATATTTT. Translating gives CSALTGFDGNTIYF.

This clonotype was counted only a few times. CDR3 protein: CATSEAGGPGETQYF. The CDR3 DNA follows: TGTGCCACCAGTGAAGCGGGAGGGCCCGGAGAGACCCAGTACTTC. The V and J genes are TRBV24-1 and TRBJ2-5; 10 bases are a match to TRBD2. Unmatched junction bases numbered 5, after V lost 4 bases and J lost 4 bases. In germline, CDR1 is KGHDR, CDR2 SFDVKD. CDR3 length: 15 residues.

Concerning this clonotype itself: The CDR3 end shows no conserved phenylalanine or tryptophan, and so a read error is likely. This sequence joins TRBV6-2 or TRBV6-3 and TRBJ1-5; 7 positions match TRBD1. From germline, CDR1 is MNHEY and CDR2 SVGEGT. Germline trimming cut 7 bases from V and 4 bases from J; bases unmatched to any gene: 10. The CDR3 is made up of 15 amino acids. DNA of the CDR3: TGTGCCAGCACCGGGGGACAGTGGGGGAATCAGCCCCAGCATTGT. This translates into CASTGGQWGNQPQHC.

This clonotype was seen repeatedly, ten times or more. This sequence joins TRBV29-1 and TRBJ2-3; D is ambiguous. The germline gives CDR1 SQVTM, CDR2 ANQGSEA. The V gene lost 4 bases and the J gene lost 0 bases, with 14 bases spanning the gap. The CDR3 contains 15 residues. In DNA, the CDR3 is TGCAGCGTTGCTGACACGATCGCTAGCACAGATACGCAGTATTTT. This encodes CSVADTIASTDTQYF.

This clonotype was observed many times. This chain joins TRBV30 and TRBJ1-1; unclear D gene. The germline V gene encodes CDR1 GTSNPN and CDR2 SVGIG (reference sequence). CDR3 length equals 12 residues. The germline V and J ends were trimmed by 0 bases and 7 bases, with 9 bases remaining between them. CDR3 sequence (DNA): TGTGCCTGGAGTGTACGTCGGATTGAAGCTTTCTTT. Encoded protein: CAWSVRRIEAFF.

In the case of this clonotype: Being one base from a much bigger clone, this may be a read error. The V and J genes are TRBV2 and TRBJ2-7; TRBD2 is a possible D gene (5 bases). Germline CDR1 reads SNHLY; CDR2 reads FYNNEI. CDR3 size: 12 residues. The CDR3 sequence: CASQTDSYGQYF. The DNA for the CDR3 is TGTGCCAGCCAGACGGACTCCTACGGGCAGTACTTC.

This clonotype was counted ten times or more. V gene TRBV12-3 or TRBV12-4 combines with J gene TRBJ2-1, with TRBD2 matching over 7 bases. This CDR3 contains 17 residues. V gave up 5 bases and J gave up 0 bases; unmatched junction bases: 10. CDR3 amino acids: CASSGGDRPFSYNEQFF. In DNA form, the CDR3 reads TGTGCCAGCAGTGGGGGGGACCGACCCTTCTCCTACAATGAGCAGTTCTTC.

This clonotype was counted many times. J is TRBJ1-5 and V is TRBV19; D is unclear. The germline V gene has CDR1 LNHDA and CDR2 SQIVND (reference sequence). The V and J ends lost 6 bases and 6 bases respectively, with 9 bases between them. CDR3 length: 12 amino acids. In DNA form, the CDR3 reads TGTGCCAGTAGCCTGGGGTCTCAGCCCCAGCATTTT. Translation gives CASSLGSQPQHF.

The chain recombines TRBV12-5 with TRBJ2-2, with D unresolved. CDR1 is LGHNT and CDR2 is FRNRAP in the germline V gene. This CDR3 spans 17 amino acids. With 1 base removed from V and 2 bases from J, the gap between germline ends came to 14 bases. The CDR3 reads CASGLGPWLGNTGELFF. CDR3 in DNA: TGTGCTAGTGGTTTGGGCCCCTGGTTGGGTAACACCGGGGAGCTGTTTTTT.

This clonotype was seen many times. J is TRBJ2-7 and V is TRBV20-1, with TRBD1 as a possible D gene (5 bases). The CDR3 is made up of 14 amino acids. The germline gives CDR1 DFQATT, CDR2 SNEGSKA (reference sequence). V was cut by 6 bases and J by 3 bases, with 18 bases left in between. This chain's CDR3 is CSALSGRVYYEQYF. In DNA form, the CDR3 reads TGCAGTGCATTAAGTGGCAGGGTTTACTACGAGCAGTACTTC.

This clonotype appeared many times. This chain connects TRBV11-3 to TRBJ2-2; 8 bases line up with TRBD1. Germline loops: CDR1 SGHNT, CDR2 YENEEA. The CDR3 spans 16 residues. Losses at the gene ends were 4 bases for V and 6 bases for J; bases not matched to a gene: 10. CDR3 in amino acids: CASSSPQGAFAGELFF. CDR3 in DNA: TGTGCCAGCAGCTCCCCGCAGGGGGCGTTCGCCGGGGAGCTGTTTTTT.

This clonotype was counted at least ten times. V gene TRBV20-1 combines with J gene TRBJ2-3, with D hard to call. Germline values: CDR1 DFQATT, CDR2 SNEGSKA (reference sequence). The CDR3 totals 14 residues. Trimming pared 6 bases from V and 4 bases from J, leaving 17 bases between. The CDR3 nucleotides read TGCAGTGCCCTTCCGTATATCCGGGCAGATACGCAGTATTTT. It translates to CSALPYIRADTQYF.

To note about this clonotype: A read error may be the cause here, since a much bigger clone is one base away. This CDR3 reads CASSRTGTVYGYTF. The CDR3 DNA follows: TGTGCCAGCAGTCGAACAGGGACAGTCTATGGCTACACCTTC. The genes are TRBV6-6 and TRBJ1-2; 7 bases line up with TRBD1. The CDR3 is 14 amino acids. Germline CDR1 MNHNY, CDR2 SVGAGI (reference sequence). The V gene end was trimmed by 5 bases and the J gene end by 4 bases; junction bases not matched to a gene: 7.

This clonotype was seen at least ten times. The chain links TRBV27 to TRBJ2-3; no firm D call. The CDR3 has 14 residues. From germline, CDR1 is MNHEY and CDR2 SMNVEV (reference sequence). Trimming cost V 3 bases and J 1 base, with 8 bases left between them. CDR3 sequence reads: CASSLRLGTDTQYF. CDR3 sequence (DNA): TGTGCCAGCAGTTTGCGGCTGGGCACAGATACGCAGTATTTT.

This clonotype showed up many times. J is TRBJ1-1 and V is TRBV15; 9 bases line up with TRBD1. In germline, CDR1 is LNHNV, CDR2 YYDKDF (reference sequence). The CDR3 covers 15 residues. V trimming: 3 bases; J trimming: 4 bases; junction bases outside the gene matches: 6. CDR3 sequence (DNA): TGTGCCACCAGCAGTCCCGGGACAGGGATCACTGAAGCTTTCTTT. This encodes CATSSPGTGITEAFF. The full variable domain, in which reference TRBV15 and TRBJ1-1 provide the parts outside the CDR3, is DAMVIQNPRYQVTQFGKPVTLSCSQTLNHNVMYWYQQKSSQAPKLLFHYYDKDFNNEADTPDNFQSRRPNTSFCFLDIRSPGLGDTAMYLCATSSPGTGITEAFFGQGTRLTVV.

This clonotype was counted at least ten times. V and J are TRBV5-5 and TRBJ1-1; unclear D gene. The CDR3 runs 15 residues. Trimming took 4 bases from V and 0 from J, leaving 13 bases between them. Germline V gene sequence: CDR1 SGHKS, CDR2 YYEKEE (reference sequence). The CDR3 reads CASSPSDRMNTEAFF. The CDR3, as DNA: TGTGCCAGCAGCCCCTCCGACCGGATGAACACTGAAGCTTTCTTT.

This clonotype was observed at least ten times. This chain links TRBV3-1 with TRBJ2-3, with 10 bases identical to TRBD1. CDR1 and CDR2 from the germline V gene are LGHDT and YNNKEL (reference sequence). V was clipped by 3 bases and J by 0 bases; unmatched bases: 3. The CDR3 loop spans 16 amino acids. The DNA of the CDR3 is TGTGCCAGCAGCCATAGGGACAGGGGAAGCACAGATACGCAGTATTTT. This sequence encodes CASSHRDRGSTDTQYF.

This clonotype was detected many times. The chain employs TRBV13 and TRBJ2-7; 10 bases align to TRBD2. Germline CDR1 PRHDT, CDR2 FYEKMQ (reference sequence). This CDR3 region has 15 residues. With V trimmed by 5 bases and J by 0 bases, 4 bases remained unmatched. The DNA for the CDR3 is TGTGCCAGCAGCGGCGGACTAGCGGCCTCCTACGAGCAGTACTTC. Translated, it gives CASSGGLAASYEQYF.

This clonotype was observed at least ten times. The gene calls are TRBV7-2 and TRBJ1-2; perhaps TRBD1 as D (5 bases). The CDR3 is 14 residues long. Trimming left V 5 bases short and J 8 bases short, with 18 bases between. The germline gives CDR1 SGHTA, CDR2 FQGNSA. The CDR3 is CASSEEYGGLGYTF. CDR3 nucleotide sequence: TGTGCCAGCAGCGAGGAGTACGGGGGGTTGGGCTACACCTTC.

A note on this clonotype: A much larger clone lies one base from this, so it may be a read error. The chain couples TRBV11-3 to TRBJ1-1; D ambiguous. Germline loops: CDR1 SGHNT, CDR2 YENEEA. Trimming removed 2 bases from V and 1 base from J, with 8 bases in between. The CDR3 runs 14 residues. The CDR3 sequence: CASSLRLGNTEAFF. The CDR3 coding sequence is TGTGCCAGCAGCTTACGACTGGGGAACACTGAAGCTTTCTTT.

This clonotype was observed many times. The chain recombines TRBV20-1 with TRBJ2-5, with 9 bases lining up with TRBD2. The CDR3 loop spans 14 amino acids. From germline, CDR1 is DFQATT and CDR2 SNEGSKA (reference sequence). V lost 4 bases to trimming and J lost 2 bases; unmatched junction nucleotides: 5. The CDR3 here is CSANLAGGQETQYF. CDR3 nucleotide sequence: TGCAGTGCTAATCTCGCGGGAGGGCAAGAGACCCAGTACTTC.